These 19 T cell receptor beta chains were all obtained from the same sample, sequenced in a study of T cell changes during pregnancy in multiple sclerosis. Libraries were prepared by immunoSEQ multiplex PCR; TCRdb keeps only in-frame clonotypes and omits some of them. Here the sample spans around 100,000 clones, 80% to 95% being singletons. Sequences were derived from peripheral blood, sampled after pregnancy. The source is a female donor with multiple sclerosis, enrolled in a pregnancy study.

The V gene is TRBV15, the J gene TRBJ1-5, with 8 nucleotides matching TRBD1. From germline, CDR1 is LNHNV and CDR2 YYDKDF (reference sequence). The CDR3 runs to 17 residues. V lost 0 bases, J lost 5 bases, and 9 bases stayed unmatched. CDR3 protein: CATSREQDREEDQPQHF. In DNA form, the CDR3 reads TGTGCCACCAGCAGAGAGCAGGACAGGGAGGAGGATCAGCCCCAGCATTTT.

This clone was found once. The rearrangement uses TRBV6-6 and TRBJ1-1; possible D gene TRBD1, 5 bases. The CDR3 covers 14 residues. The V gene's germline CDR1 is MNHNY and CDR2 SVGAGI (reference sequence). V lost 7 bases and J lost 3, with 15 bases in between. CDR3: CASTLLWGDTEAFF. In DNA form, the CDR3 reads TGTGCCAGCACCCTACTCTGGGGGGACACTGAAGCTTTCTTT.

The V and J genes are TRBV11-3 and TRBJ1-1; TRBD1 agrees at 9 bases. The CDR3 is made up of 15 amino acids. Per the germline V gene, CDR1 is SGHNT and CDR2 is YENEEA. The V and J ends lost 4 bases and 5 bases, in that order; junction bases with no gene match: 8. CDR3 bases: TGTGCCAGCAGCTACACGGGACAGGGAGCTACTGAAGCTTTCTTT. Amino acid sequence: CASSYTGQGATEAFF.

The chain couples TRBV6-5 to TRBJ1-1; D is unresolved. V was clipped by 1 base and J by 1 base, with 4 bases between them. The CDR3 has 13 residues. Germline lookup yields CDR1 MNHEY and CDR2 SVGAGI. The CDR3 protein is CASSYFGNTEAFF. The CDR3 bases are TGTGCCAGCAGTTACTTCGGGAACACTGAAGCTTTCTTT.

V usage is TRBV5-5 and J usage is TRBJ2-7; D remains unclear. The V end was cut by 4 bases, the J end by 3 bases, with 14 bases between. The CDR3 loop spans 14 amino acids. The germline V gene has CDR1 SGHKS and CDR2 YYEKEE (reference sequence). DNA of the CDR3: TGTGCCAGCAGCCTTATGGGCCGCAACTACGAGCAGTACTTC. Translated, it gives CASSLMGRNYEQYF.

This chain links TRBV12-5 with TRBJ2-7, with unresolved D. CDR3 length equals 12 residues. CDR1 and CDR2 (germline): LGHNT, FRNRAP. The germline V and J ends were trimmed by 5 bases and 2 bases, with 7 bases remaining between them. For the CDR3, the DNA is TGTGCTAGTGGTCCGGTCCCCTACGAGCAGTACTTC. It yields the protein CASGPVPYEQYF.

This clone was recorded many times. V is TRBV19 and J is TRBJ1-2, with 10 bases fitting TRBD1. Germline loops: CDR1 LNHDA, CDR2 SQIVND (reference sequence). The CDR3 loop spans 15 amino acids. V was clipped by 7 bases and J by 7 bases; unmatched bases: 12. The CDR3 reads CASKRGTGDQSGYTF. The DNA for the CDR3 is TGTGCCAGTAAAAGGGGGACAGGGGATCAATCTGGCTACACCTTC.

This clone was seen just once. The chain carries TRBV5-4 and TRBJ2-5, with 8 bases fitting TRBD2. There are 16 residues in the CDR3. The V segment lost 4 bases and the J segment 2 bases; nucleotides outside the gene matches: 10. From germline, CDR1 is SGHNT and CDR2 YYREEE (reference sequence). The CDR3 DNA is TGTGCCAGCAGCCCCGGAGGAGCGGGGGAACAAGAGACCCAGTACTTC. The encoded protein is CASSPGGAGEQETQYF.

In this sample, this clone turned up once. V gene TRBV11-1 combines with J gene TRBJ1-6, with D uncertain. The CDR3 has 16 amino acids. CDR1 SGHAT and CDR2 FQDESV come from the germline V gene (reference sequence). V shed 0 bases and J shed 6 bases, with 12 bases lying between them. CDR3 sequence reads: CASSLASGEANSPLHF. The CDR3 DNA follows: TGTGCCAGCAGCTTAGCTTCCGGGGAGGCTAATTCACCCCTCCACTTT. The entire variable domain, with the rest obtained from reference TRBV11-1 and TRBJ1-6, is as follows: EAEVAQSPRYKITEKSQAVAFWCDPISGHATLYWYRQILGQGPELLVQFQDESVVDDSQLPKDRFSAERLKGVDSTLKIQPAELGDSAMYLCASSLASGEANSPLHFGNGTRLTVT.

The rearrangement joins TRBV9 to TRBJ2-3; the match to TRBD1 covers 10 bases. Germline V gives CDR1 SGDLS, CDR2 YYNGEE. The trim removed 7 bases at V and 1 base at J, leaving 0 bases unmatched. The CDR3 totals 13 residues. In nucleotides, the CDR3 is TGTGCCAGCGGGACAGGGGGCACAGATACGCAGTATTTT. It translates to CASGTGGTDTQYF.

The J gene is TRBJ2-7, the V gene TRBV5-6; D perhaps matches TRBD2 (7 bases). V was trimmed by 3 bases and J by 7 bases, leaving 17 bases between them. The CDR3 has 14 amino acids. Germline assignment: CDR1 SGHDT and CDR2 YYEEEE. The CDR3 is CASSSGGGAREQYF. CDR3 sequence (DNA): TGTGCCAGCAGCTCCGGTGGGGGGGCGCGGGAGCAGTACTTC.

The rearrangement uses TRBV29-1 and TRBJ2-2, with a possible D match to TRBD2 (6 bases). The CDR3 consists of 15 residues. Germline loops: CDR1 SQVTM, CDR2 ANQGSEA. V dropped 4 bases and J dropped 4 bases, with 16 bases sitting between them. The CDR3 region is CSVGYAGISTGELFF. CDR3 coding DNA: TGCAGCGTTGGATATGCGGGGATTAGCACCGGGGAGCTGTTTTTT.

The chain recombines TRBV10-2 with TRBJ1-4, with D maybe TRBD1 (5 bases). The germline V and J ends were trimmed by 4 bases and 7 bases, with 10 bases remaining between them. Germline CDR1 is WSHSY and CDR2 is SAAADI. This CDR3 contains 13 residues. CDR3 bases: TGCGCCAGCAGTGGGGGACTCGGTGAAAAACTGTTTTTT. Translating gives CASSGGLGEKLFF.

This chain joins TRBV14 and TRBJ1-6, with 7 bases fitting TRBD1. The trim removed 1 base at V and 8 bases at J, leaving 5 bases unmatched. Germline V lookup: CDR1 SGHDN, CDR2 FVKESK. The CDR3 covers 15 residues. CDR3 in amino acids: CASSQAYRGDSPLHF. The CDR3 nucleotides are TGTGCCAGCAGCCAAGCCTACAGGGGAGATTCACCCCTCCACTTT. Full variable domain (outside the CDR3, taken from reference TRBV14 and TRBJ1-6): EAGVTQFPSHSVIEKGQTVTLRCDPISGHDNLYWYRRVMGKEIKFLLHFVKESKQDESGMPNNRFLAERTGGTYSTLKVQPAELEDSGVYFCASSQAYRGDSPLHFGNGTRLTVT.

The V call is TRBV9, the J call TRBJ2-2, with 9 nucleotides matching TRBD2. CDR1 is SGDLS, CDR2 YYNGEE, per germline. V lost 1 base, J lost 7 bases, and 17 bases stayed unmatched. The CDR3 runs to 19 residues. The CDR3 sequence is CASSVRPPPSGGYNGELFF. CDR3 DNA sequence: TGTGCCAGCAGCGTAAGGCCTCCCCCCAGCGGGGGGTATAACGGGGAGCTGTTTTTT.

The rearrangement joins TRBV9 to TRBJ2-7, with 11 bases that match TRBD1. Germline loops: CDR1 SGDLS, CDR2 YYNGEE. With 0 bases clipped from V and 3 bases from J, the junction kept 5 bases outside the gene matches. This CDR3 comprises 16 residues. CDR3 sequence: CASSVDPGTGGYEQYF. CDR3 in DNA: TGTGCCAGCAGCGTAGACCCCGGGACAGGGGGCTACGAGCAGTACTTC.

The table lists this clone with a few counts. This CDR3 is CASSQVPERNSPLHF. As DNA, the CDR3 is TGCGCCAGCAGCCAAGTTCCCGAGAGGAATTCACCCCTCCACTTT. The chain combines TRBV4-1 with TRBJ1-6; the D is unclear. V lost 1 base, J lost 7 bases, and 11 bases lay in between. This CDR3 has 15 residues. CDR1 and CDR2 from the germline V gene are MGHRA and YSYEKL.

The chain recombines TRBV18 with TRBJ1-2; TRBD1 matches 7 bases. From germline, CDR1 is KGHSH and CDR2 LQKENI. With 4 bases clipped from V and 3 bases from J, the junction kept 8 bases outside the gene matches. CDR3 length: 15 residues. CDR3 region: CASSLDRVRDYGYTF. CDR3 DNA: TGTGCCAGCTCACTCGACAGGGTGCGGGACTATGGCTACACCTTC.

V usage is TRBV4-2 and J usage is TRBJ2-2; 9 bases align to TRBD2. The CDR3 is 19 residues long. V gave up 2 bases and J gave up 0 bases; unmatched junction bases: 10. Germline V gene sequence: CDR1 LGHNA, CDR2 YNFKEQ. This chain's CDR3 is CASSQTSGGPLPNTGELFF. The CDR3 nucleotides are TGTGCCAGCAGCCAAACAAGCGGGGGGCCCCTACCGAACACCGGGGAGCTGTTTTTT.